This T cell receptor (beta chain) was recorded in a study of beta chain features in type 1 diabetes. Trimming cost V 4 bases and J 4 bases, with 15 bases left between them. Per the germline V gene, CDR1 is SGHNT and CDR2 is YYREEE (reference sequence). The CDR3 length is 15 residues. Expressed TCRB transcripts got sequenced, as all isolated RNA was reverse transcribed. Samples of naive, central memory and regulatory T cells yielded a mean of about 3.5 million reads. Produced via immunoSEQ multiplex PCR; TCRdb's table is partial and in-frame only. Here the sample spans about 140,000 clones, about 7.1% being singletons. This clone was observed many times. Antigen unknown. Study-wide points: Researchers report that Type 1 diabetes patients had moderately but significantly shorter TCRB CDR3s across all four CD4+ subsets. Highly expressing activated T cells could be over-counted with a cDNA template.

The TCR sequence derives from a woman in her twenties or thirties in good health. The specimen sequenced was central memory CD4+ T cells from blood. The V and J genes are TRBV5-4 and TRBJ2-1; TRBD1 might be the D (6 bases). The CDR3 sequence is CASSPAGTTYNEQFF. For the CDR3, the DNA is TGTGCCAGCAGCCCGGCCGGGACAACGTACAATGAGCAGTTCTTC.